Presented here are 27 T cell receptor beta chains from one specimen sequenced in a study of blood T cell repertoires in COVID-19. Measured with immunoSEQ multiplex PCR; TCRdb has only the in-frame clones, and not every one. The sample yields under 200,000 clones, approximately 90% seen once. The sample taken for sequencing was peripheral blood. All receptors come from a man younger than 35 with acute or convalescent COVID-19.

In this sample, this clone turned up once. CDR3 DNA sequence: TGTGCCACCAGTGACGTAAATGGGGGGACAGGGAGCGAGCAGTACTTC. Protein sequence: CATSDVNGGTGSEQYF. The rearrangement links TRBV24-1 to TRBJ2-7; 9 bases match TRBD1. The CDR3 runs 16 residues. Germline loops: CDR1 KGHDR, CDR2 SFDVKD. The V segment lost 4 bases and the J segment 6 bases; nucleotides outside the gene matches: 12.

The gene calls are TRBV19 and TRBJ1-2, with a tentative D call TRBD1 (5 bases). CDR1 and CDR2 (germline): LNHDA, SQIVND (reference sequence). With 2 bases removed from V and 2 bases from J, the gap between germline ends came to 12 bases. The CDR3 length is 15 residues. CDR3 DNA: TGTGCCAGTAGTATAAGTGCGGGGGGGAACTATGGCTACACCTTC. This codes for CASSISAGGNYGYTF.

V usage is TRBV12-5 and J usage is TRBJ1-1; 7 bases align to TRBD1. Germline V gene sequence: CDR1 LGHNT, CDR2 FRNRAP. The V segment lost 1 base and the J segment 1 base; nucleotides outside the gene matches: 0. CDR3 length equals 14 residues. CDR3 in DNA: TGTGCTAGTGGTTTGGACAGGGGGAACACTGAAGCTTTCTTT. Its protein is CASGLDRGNTEAFF. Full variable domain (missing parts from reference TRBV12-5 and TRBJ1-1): DARVTQTPRHKVTEMGQEVTMRCQPILGHNTVFWYRQTMMQGLELLAYFRNRAPLDDSGMPKDRFSAEMPDATLATLKIQPSEPRDSAVYFCASGLDRGNTEAFFGQGTRLTVV.

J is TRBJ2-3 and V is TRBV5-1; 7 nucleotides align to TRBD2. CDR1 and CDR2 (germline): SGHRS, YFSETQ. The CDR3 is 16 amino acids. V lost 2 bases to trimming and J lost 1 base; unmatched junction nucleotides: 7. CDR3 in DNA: TGCGCCAGCAGCTTACCCCTAGCGGACGGCACAGATACGCAGTATTTT. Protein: CASSLPLADGTDTQYF.

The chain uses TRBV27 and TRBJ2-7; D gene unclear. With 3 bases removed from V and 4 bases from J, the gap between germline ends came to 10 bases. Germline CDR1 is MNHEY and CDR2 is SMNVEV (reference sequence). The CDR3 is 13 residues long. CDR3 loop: CASSFGASYEQYF. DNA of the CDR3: TGTGCCAGCAGTTTTGGAGCCTCTTACGAGCAGTACTTC.

The CDR3: CASTFTQGHGYTF. For the CDR3, the DNA is TGTGCCAGCACCTTCACCCAGGGGCATGGCTACACCTTC. V usage is TRBV27 and J usage is TRBJ1-2, with D possibly being TRBD1 (6 bases). Trimming left V 7 bases short and J 6 bases short, with 15 bases between. The CDR3 has 13 residues. The germline gives CDR1 MNHEY, CDR2 SMNVEV (reference sequence).

CDR3 nucleotide sequence: TGTGCCACCCACGACCAGAGACAGCGCTTACGAAACACCATATATTTT. Translating it yields CATHDQRQRLRNTIYF. The V and J genes are TRBV6-6 and TRBJ1-3, with a possible D match to TRBD1 (5 bases). Germline V lookup: CDR1 MNHNY, CDR2 SVGAGI (reference sequence). Trimming took 10 bases from V and 5 from J, leaving 24 bases between them. This CDR3 has 16 amino acids.

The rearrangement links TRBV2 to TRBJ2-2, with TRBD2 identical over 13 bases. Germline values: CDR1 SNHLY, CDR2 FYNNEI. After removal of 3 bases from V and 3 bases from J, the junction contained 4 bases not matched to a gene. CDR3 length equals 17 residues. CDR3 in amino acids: CASSDTSGGAYTGELFF. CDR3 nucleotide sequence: TGTGCCAGCAGTGATACTAGCGGGGGGGCGTACACCGGGGAGCTGTTTTTT.

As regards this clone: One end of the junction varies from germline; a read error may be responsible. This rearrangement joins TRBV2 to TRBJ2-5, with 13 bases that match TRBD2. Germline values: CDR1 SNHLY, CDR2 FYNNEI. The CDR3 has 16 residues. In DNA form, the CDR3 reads TGTGCCAGCAGTAAAGCCCCGGGACTAGCGGGGGAGACCCAGTACTTC. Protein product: CASSKAPGLAGETQYF.

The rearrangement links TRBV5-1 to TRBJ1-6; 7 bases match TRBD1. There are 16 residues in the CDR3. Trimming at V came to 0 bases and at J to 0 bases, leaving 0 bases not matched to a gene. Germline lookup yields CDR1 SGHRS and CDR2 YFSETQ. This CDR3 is CASSLGDSSYNSPLHF. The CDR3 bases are TGCGCCAGCAGCTTGGGGGACAGCTCCTATAATTCACCCCTCCACTTT.

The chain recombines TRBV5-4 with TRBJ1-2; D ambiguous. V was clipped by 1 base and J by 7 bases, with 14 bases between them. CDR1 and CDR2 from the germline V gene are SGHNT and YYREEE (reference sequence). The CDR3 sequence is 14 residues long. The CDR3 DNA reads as TGTGCCAGCAGCTTGTCGGCCCAGGCTCTTGGCTACACCTTC. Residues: CASSLSAQALGYTF.

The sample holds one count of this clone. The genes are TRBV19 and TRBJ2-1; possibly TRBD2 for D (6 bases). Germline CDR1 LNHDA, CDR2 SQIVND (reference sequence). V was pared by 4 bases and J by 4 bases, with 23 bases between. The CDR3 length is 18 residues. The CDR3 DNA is TGTGCCAGTAGTACCCTTGGTGAGGGGACTTATTTTTACAATGAGCAGTTCTTC. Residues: CASSTLGEGTYFYNEQFF.

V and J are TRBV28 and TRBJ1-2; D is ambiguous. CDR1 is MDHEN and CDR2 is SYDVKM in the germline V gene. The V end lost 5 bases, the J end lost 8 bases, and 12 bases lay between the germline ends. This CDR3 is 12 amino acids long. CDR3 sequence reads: CASSASLRGYTF. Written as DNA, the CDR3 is TGTGCCAGCAGTGCTTCCCTGAGGGGCTACACCTTC.

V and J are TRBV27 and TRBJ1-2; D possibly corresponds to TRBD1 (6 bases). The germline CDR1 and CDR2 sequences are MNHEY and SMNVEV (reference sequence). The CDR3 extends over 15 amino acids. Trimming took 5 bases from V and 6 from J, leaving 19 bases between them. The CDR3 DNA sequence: TGTGCCAGCAGTCCAGACTCCGGGACAAACCATGGCTACACCTTC. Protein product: CASSPDSGTNHGYTF.

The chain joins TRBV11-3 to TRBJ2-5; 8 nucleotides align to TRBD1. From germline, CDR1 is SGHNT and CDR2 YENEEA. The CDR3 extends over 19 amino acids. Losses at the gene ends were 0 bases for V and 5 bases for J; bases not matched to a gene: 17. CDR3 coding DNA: TGTGCCAGCAGCTTAGATCCCAGGCGGCGCAGGGGGCGATCGGAGACCCAGTACTTC. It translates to CASSLDPRRRRGRSETQYF.

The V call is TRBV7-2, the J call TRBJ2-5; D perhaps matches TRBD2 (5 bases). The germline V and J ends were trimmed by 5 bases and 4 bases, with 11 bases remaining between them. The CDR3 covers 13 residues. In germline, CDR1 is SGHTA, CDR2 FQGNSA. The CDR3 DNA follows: TGTGCCAGCAGCCCCCCGGGGAGAGAGACCCAGTACTTC. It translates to CASSPPGRETQYF.

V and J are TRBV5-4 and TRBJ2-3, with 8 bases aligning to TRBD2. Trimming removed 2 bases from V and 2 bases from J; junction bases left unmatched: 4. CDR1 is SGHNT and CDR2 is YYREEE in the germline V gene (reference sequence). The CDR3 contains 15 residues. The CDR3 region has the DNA TGTGCCAGCAGCTTAGCGGGGGCGTTCACAGATACGCAGTATTTT. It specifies CASSLAGAFTDTQYF.

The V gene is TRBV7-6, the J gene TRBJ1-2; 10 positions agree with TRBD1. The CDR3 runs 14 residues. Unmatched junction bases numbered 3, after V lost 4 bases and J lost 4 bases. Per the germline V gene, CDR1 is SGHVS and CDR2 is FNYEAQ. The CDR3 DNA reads TGTGCCAGCAGCTCGGGACAGGGGACCTATGGCTACACCTTC. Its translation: CASSSGQGTYGYTF.

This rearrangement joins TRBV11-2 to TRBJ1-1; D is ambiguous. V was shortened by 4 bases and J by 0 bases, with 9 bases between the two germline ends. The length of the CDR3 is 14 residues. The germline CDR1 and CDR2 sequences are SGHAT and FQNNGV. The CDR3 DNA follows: TGTGCCAGCAGCTATAGCAGTGTGAACACTGAAGCTTTCTTT. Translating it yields CASSYSSVNTEAFF.

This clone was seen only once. The CDR3 loop is CASSPPSEGTYGYTF. The CDR3 nucleotides are TGTGCCAGCTCACCCCCTTCGGAGGGGACTTATGGCTACACCTTC. The chain carries TRBV18 and TRBJ1-2; D may be TRBD1 (5 bases). CDR1 is KGHSH and CDR2 is LQKENI in the germline V gene. The V and J ends lost 3 bases and 5 bases respectively, with 16 bases between them. The CDR3 has 15 amino acids.

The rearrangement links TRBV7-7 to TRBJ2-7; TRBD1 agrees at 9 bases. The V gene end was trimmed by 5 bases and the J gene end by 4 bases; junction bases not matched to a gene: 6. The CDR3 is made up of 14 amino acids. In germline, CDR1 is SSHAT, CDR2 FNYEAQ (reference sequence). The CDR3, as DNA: TGTGCCAGCAGCCCACTGACAGGGGGTTACGAGCAGTACTTC. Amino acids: CASSPLTGGYEQYF.

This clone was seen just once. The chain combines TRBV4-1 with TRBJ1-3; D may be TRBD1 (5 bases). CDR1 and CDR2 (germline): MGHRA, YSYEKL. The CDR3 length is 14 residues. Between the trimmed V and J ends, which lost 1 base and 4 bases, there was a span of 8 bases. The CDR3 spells CASSQVQGGNTIYF. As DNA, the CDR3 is TGCGCCAGCAGCCAAGTTCAGGGAGGAAACACCATATATTTT.

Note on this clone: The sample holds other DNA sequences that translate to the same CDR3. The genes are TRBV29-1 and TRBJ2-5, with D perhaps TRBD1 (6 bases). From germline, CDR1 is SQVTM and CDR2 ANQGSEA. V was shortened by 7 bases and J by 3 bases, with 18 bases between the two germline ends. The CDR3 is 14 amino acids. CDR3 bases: TGCAGCGCCTCTAATACAGGGTTGGAAGAGACCCAGTACTTC. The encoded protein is CSASNTGLEETQYF.

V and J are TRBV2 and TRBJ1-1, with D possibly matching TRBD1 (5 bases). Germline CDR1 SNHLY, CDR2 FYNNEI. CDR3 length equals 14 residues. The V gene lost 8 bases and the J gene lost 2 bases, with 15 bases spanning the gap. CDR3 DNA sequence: TGTGCCAGCGGTCTGGGGGGGGGAAACACTGAAGCTTTCTTT. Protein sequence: CASGLGGGNTEAFF.

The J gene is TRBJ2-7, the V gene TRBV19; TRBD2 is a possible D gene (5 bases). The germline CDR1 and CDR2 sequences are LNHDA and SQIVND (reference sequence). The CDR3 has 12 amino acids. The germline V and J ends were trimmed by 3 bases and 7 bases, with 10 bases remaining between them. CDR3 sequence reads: CASSITRDEQYF. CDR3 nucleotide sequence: TGTGCCAGTAGTATTACCCGGGATGAGCAGTACTTC.

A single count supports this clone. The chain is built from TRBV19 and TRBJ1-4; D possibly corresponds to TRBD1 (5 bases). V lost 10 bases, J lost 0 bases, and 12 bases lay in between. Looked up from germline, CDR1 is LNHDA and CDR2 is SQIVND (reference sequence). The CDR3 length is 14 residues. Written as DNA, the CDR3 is TGTGCCACCTGGGGCAGGGCAACTAATGAAAAACTGTTTTTT. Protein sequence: CATWGRATNEKLFF. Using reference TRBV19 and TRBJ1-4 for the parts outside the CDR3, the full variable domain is DGGITQSPKYLFRKEGQNVTLSCEQNLNHDAMYWYRQDPGQGLRLIYYSQIVNDFQKGDIAEGYSVSREKKESFPLTVTSAQKNPTAFYLCATWGRATNEKLFFGSGTQLSVL.

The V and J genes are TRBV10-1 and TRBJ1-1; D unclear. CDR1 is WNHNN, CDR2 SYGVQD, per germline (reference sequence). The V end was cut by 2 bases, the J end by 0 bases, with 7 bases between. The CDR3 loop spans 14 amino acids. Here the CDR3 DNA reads TGCGCCAGCAGTGAGCGGAGTATGAACACTGAAGCTTTCTTT. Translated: CASSERSMNTEAFF.